This T cell receptor beta chain was sequenced for a study of cytomegalovirus exposure and HLA in healthy donors. This clone was observed a few times. The PCR ran on 60 Vbeta and 13 Jbeta primers. Generated by immunoSEQ multiplex PCR, the TCRdb table keeps only in-frame clones and is missing some. The sample lists around 200,000 clones; 70% to 75% were seen once. Source material: PBMCs. The clonotype originates from a woman aged 30 to 39 in good health and CMV-seropositive.

Written as DNA, the CDR3 is TGTGCCAGCAGCTTTGTAGCGGGTGACTACAATGAGCAGTTCTTC. Translation: CASSFVAGDYNEQFF. The rearrangement links TRBV11-2 to TRBJ2-1, with 7 nucleotides matching TRBD2. Germline CDR1 reads SGHAT; CDR2 reads FQNNGV. The CDR3 loop spans 15 amino acids. J lost 3 bases, V lost 3 bases, and 5 bases had no gene match. The full variable domain, rest sourced from reference TRBV11-2 and TRBJ2-1, is EAGVAQSPRYKIIEKRQSVAFWCNPISGHATLYWYQQILGQGPKLLIQFQNNGVVDDSQLPKDRFSAERLKGVDSTLKIQPAKLEDSAVYLCASSFVAGDYNEQFFGPGTRLTVL.